Below, 14 T cell receptor beta chains from the same sample are listed, as sequenced in a study of OX40 agonist ivuxolimab in advanced cancers. Some clones are missing from TCRdb's copy, which holds only in-frame ones; the method was immunoSEQ multiplex PCR. This table has about 37,000 clones, 85% to 90% appearing once. This sample comprised CD4+ or CD8+ T cells sorted from blood, obtained in a trial of the OX40 agonist ivuxolimab. These receptors were collected from an adult with an advanced solid tumor such as melanoma, head and neck, liver or kidney cancer.

The rearrangement uses TRBV4-1 and TRBJ2-2, with D perhaps assigned TRBD1 or TRBD2 (5 bases each). CDR3 length equals 15 residues. The V end was cut by 1 base, the J end by 2 bases, with 8 bases between. Germline V lookup: CDR1 MGHRA, CDR2 YSYEKL. The DNA for the CDR3 is TGCGCCAGCAGCCAAGGGGACGTCAACACCGGGGAGCTGTTTTTT. It codes for CASSQGDVNTGELFF.

This chain links TRBV11-1 with TRBJ2-4; 7 positions agree with TRBD1. Trimming removed 3 bases from V and 2 bases from J; junction bases left unmatched: 4. This CDR3 contains 15 residues. Germline V lookup: CDR1 SGHAT, CDR2 FQDESV (reference sequence). As DNA, the CDR3 is TGTGCCAGCAGCTTGGGGGACAGCTCCAAAAACATTCAGTACTTC. Its protein is CASSLGDSSKNIQYF.

The genes are TRBV7-2 and TRBJ1-1; no clear D. The V gene lost 10 bases and the J gene lost 5 bases, with 17 bases spanning the gap. The CDR3 is 13 residues long. Germline CDR1 SGHTA, CDR2 FQGNSA. The CDR3 region has the DNA TGTGCCACCTCAAGCCAGGAGGGTACTGAAGCTTTCTTT. The encoded protein is CATSSQEGTEAFF.

The gene calls are TRBV6-6 and TRBJ1-4; D call uncertain. V was shortened by 5 bases and J by 2 bases, with 12 bases between the two germline ends. The CDR3 is 15 residues long. Germline CDR1 and CDR2: MNHNY and SVGAGI (reference sequence). The CDR3 reads CASSSKGVTNEKLFF. CDR3 nucleotides: TGTGCCAGCAGTAGTAAGGGTGTGACTAATGAAAAACTGTTTTTT.

The V and J genes are TRBV2 and TRBJ2-2, with D unresolved. Per germline, CDR1 SNHLY and CDR2 FYNNEI. The CDR3 length is 14 residues. V was cut by 8 bases and J by 0 bases, with 10 bases left in between. DNA of the CDR3: TGTGCCAGCCGACGATCAGCGAACACCGGGGAGCTGTTTTTT. Translated, it gives CASRRSANTGELFF.

The CDR3 coding sequence is TGTGCCAGCAGCTTAGCCAGGGACGCTGGAAACACCATATATTTT. This sequence encodes CASSLARDAGNTIYF. This chain uses TRBV7-9 with TRBJ1-3; D possibly corresponds to TRBD1 (5 bases). CDR1 is SEHNR, CDR2 FQNEAQ, per germline (reference sequence). V gave up 0 bases and J gave up 2 bases, with 8 bases separating them. This CDR3 region has 15 residues.

The rearrangement joins TRBV7-2 to TRBJ2-7; D perhaps matches TRBD1 (6 bases). Germline V gene lookup returns CDR1 SGHTA and CDR2 FQGNSA. V lost 0 bases to trimming and J lost 4 bases, with 13 bases between them. The CDR3 runs 15 residues. The CDR3 sequence is CASSLASQGRYEQYF. The CDR3 DNA sequence: TGTGCCAGCAGCTTAGCTTCGCAGGGGCGATACGAGCAGTACTTC.

This rearrangement joins TRBV5-5 to TRBJ1-4, with D unclear. The V gene's germline CDR1 is SGHKS and CDR2 YYEKEE (reference sequence). The V gene lost 1 base and the J gene lost 8 bases, with 21 bases spanning the gap. CDR3 length: 17 residues. The CDR3 region has the DNA TGTGCCAGCAGCTTGTCGACAACCTACCCCTCGGGGGAAAAACTGTTTTTT. It is translated as CASSLSTTYPSGEKLFF.

This clone is a singleton in its sample. This chain connects TRBV28 to TRBJ2-7, with 8 positions matching TRBD1. CDR1 and CDR2 (germline): MDHEN, SYDVKM. The V and J ends lost 11 bases and 3 bases, in that order; junction bases with no gene match: 9. The CDR3 has 13 residues. CDR3 DNA sequence: TGTGCCGCCCACGACAGGGGACGCTACGAGCAGTACTTC. It translates to CAAHDRGRYEQYF.

This clone was picked up one time. The V and J genes are TRBV10-3 and TRBJ2-5, with 9 bases lining up with TRBD2. Germline CDR1 and CDR2: ENHRY and SYGVKD. The CDR3 has 16 residues. Trimming removed 2 bases from V and 2 bases from J; junction bases left unmatched: 6. The chain's CDR3 is CAISEGLAGVQETQYF. CDR3 nucleotides: TGTGCCATCAGTGAGGGATTAGCGGGGGTTCAAGAGACCCAGTACTTC.

This chain connects TRBV4-3 to TRBJ2-2, with D uncertain. This CDR3 is built from 16 residues. The V and J ends lost 2 bases and 6 bases respectively, with 16 bases between them. CDR1 is LGHNA, CDR2 YSLEER, per germline. The CDR3 coding sequence is TGCGCCAGCAGCCAAAACTACGGCTCCGTGGCCGGGGAGCTGTTTTTT. It yields the protein CASSQNYGSVAGELFF.

CDR3 DNA sequence: TGTGCCAGCAGTTTTGGGCAGGCCAGGACCCAGTACTTC. Protein sequence: CASSFGQARTQYF. The chain links TRBV27 to TRBJ2-5; D is unclear. The CDR3 has 13 amino acids. The ends were cut back, 3 bases at V and 7 bases at J, with 12 bases in the middle. Germline V CDR1 and CDR2: MNHEY, SMNVEV (reference sequence).

The CDR3 sequence: CASSFSGTPSYEQYF. CDR3 nucleotides: TGTGCCAGCAGCTTTAGCGGGACCCCCTCCTACGAGCAGTACTTC. The J gene is TRBJ2-7, the V gene TRBV7-2, with 8 bases fitting TRBD2. CDR1 is SGHTA, CDR2 FQGNSA, per germline. This CDR3 region has 15 residues. Losses at the gene ends were 3 bases for V and 0 bases for J; bases not matched to a gene: 4.

The chain recombines TRBV4-3 with TRBJ2-5, with a tentative D call TRBD2 (6 bases). The CDR3 is 15 amino acids. Trimming left V 0 bases short and J 4 bases short, with 12 bases between. The germline V gene has CDR1 LGHNA and CDR2 YSLEER. The CDR3 nucleotides read TGCGCCAGCAGCCAAGATAACGGGGGACGAGAGACCCAGTACTTC. As protein: CASSQDNGGRETQYF.